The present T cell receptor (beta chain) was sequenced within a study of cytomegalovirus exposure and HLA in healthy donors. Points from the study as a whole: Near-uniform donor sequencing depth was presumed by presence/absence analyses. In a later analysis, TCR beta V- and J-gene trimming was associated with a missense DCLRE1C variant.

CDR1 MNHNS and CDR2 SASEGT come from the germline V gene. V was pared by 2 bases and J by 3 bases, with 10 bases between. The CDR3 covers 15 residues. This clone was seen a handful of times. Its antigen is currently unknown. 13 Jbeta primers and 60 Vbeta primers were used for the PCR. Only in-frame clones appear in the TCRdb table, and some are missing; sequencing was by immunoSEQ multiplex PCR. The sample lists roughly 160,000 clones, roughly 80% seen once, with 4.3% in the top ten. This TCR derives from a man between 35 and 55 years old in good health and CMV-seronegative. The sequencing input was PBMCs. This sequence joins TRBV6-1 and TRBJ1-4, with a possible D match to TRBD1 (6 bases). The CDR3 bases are TGTGCCAGCAGTGAAACGACAGGCTCTAATGAAAAACTGTTTTTT. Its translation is CASSETTGSNEKLFF.